These 24 T cell receptor beta chains came from one sample sequenced in a study of shared clonotypes between healthy human individuals. Produced via immunoSEQ multiplex PCR; TCRdb's table is partial and in-frame only. In the table there are 2 million to 2.5 million clones, around 90% of which are singletons. Material: naive CD4+ T cells from PBMCs. As to subset: CD45RA+ positively selected. Receptors were obtained from a man aged 18 to 30 in good health. Some clones in this sample may be carry-over from other donors' samples.

As for this clone: The same CDR3 also results from other DNA sequences found in this sample. The chain combines TRBV28 with TRBJ2-6; 7 bases align to TRBD2. This CDR3 contains 15 residues. Trimming at V came to 6 bases and at J to 1 base, leaving 3 bases not matched to a gene. Germline V gene lookup returns CDR1 MDHEN and CDR2 SYDVKM. CDR3 region: CASSPAGSGANVLTF. CDR3 DNA sequence: TGTGCCAGCAGCCCAGCGGGATCTGGGGCCAACGTCCTGACTTTC. Full variable domain (rest looked up from reference TRBV28 and TRBJ2-6): DVKVTQSSRYLVKRTGEKVFLECVQDMDHENMFWYRQDPGLGLRLIYFSYDVKMKEKGDIPEGYSVSREKKERFSLILESASTNQTSMYLCASSPAGSGANVLTFGAGSRLTVL.

Remarks on this clone: One end of the junction does not line up with germline, which may come from a read error. V is TRBV11-2 and J is TRBJ2-1; D is possibly TRBD2 (6 bases). CDR1 SGHAT and CDR2 FQNNGV come from the germline V gene. The CDR3 is 15 amino acids. Here the CDR3 DNA reads TGTGCCAGCAGCATAGAAGCGGGCTCCTACAATGAGCAGTTCTTC. It is translated as CASSIEAGSYNEQFF.

The chain is built from TRBV7-9 and TRBJ2-2, with 7 bases lining up with TRBD2. Losses at the gene ends were 0 bases for V and 1 base for J; bases not matched to a gene: 8. In germline, CDR1 is SEHNR, CDR2 FQNEAQ (reference sequence). The CDR3 sequence is 18 residues long. Here the CDR3 reads CASSLARPSGLNTGELFF. The CDR3 DNA reads as TGTGCCAGCAGCTTAGCGAGGCCTAGCGGCCTGAACACCGGGGAGCTGTTTTTT.

The chain links TRBV4-3 to TRBJ2-1; D unclear. Germline CDR1 LGHNA, CDR2 YSLEER. Trimming cost V 0 bases and J 12 bases, with 18 bases left between them. The CDR3 runs 15 residues. The CDR3 DNA follows: TGCGCCAGCAGCCAAGATCAACCCGGCCCCTTCCGGCAGTTCTTC. As protein: CASSQDQPGPFRQFF.

The V and J genes are TRBV7-2 and TRBJ2-3, with D uncertain. From germline, CDR1 is SGHTA and CDR2 FQGNSA. V was shortened by 5 bases and J by 4 bases, with 16 bases between the two germline ends. The CDR3 is 15 residues long. The CDR3 nucleotides read TGTGCCAGCAGCGTCCAAGCCGCCTCGGCAGATACGCAGTATTTT. This translates into CASSVQAASADTQYF.

The chain is built from TRBV19 and TRBJ1-1, with D maybe TRBD1 (5 bases). In germline, CDR1 is LNHDA, CDR2 SQIVND (reference sequence). V was pared by 7 bases and J by 0 bases, with 12 bases between. There are 14 residues in the CDR3. CDR3 DNA sequence: TGTGCCAGTACAAAAGACAGCATGAACACTGAAGCTTTCTTT. Translation: CASTKDSMNTEAFF.

The CDR3 is CASSLAGGSNEQFF. The CDR3 DNA reads as TGTGCCAGCAGCTTAGCTGGCGGGAGCAATGAGCAGTTCTTC. The genes are TRBV7-8 and TRBJ2-1, with TRBD2 matching over 7 bases. V shed 0 bases and J 6 bases; nucleotides not matched to a gene: 2. This CDR3 contains 14 residues. The germline gives CDR1 SGHVS, CDR2 FQNEAQ. Combining the CDR3 with reference TRBV7-8 and TRBJ2-1 gives the whole variable domain GAGVSQSPRYKVAKRGQDVALRCDPISGHVSLFWYQQALGQGPEFLTYFQNEAQLDKSGLPSDRFFAERPEGSVSTLKIQRTQQEDSAVYLCASSLAGGSNEQFFGPGTRLTVL.

This rearrangement joins TRBV7-2 to TRBJ2-2, with D possibly matching TRBD2 (6 bases). CDR3 length: 16 residues. Between the trimmed V and J ends, which lost 2 bases and 4 bases, there was a span of 14 bases. Germline CDR1 SGHTA, CDR2 FQGNSA. The CDR3 is CASSLIPGGGTGELFF. CDR3 nucleotides: TGTGCCAGCAGCTTAATTCCCGGGGGAGGCACCGGGGAGCTGTTTTTT.

This rearrangement joins TRBV2 to TRBJ1-5; TRBD1 matches 10 bases. The CDR3 spans 15 residues. Germline lookup yields CDR1 SNHLY and CDR2 FYNNEI. Trimming cost V 7 bases and J 4 bases; bases outside gene matches: 7. This CDR3 is CASTLGQGGNQPQHF. The CDR3 nucleotides are TGTGCCAGCACCTTAGGACAGGGGGGAAATCAGCCCCAGCATTTT.

Only one count was recorded for this clone. The CDR3, as DNA: TGCAGCGCCGGACAGGGACAGTCAGATACGCAGTATTTT. This encodes CSAGQGQSDTQYF. The J gene is TRBJ2-3, the V gene TRBV29-1, with 8 bases matching TRBD1. Germline V CDR1 and CDR2: SQVTM, ANQGSEA. The CDR3 has 13 residues. V lost 7 bases and J lost 4; bases outside the gene matches: 7.

The chain employs TRBV5-6 and TRBJ2-5; D gene uncertain. Trimming shortened V by 0 bases and J by 2 bases, and 14 bases separated the two germline ends. CDR1 and CDR2 from the germline V gene are SGHDT and YYEEEE. The CDR3 contains 16 residues. CDR3 protein: CASSLDLSKGQETQYF. DNA for the CDR3: TGTGCCAGCAGCTTGGACCTCAGTAAGGGACAAGAGACCCAGTACTTC.

The chain couples TRBV6-5 to TRBJ2-1, with D tentatively TRBD1 (6 bases). CDR3 length: 13 residues. The germline V and J ends were trimmed by 5 bases and 6 bases, with 11 bases remaining between them. Germline lookup yields CDR1 MNHEY and CDR2 SVGAGI. The CDR3 bases are TGTGCCAGCAGTCTCCGACAGGTCAATGAGCAGTTCTTC. This gives the protein CASSLRQVNEQFF.

The chain carries TRBV2 and TRBJ2-3, with D maybe TRBD1 (5 bases). Germline V gene data show CDR1 as SNHLY and CDR2 as FYNNEI. This CDR3 has 14 amino acids. Deletions cut 10 bases from V and 1 base from J, with 15 bases between. The CDR3 DNA follows: TGTGCCACCTCGAGGCAGGGCGGCACAGATACGCAGTATTTT. Translated, it gives CATSRQGGTDTQYF.

V usage is TRBV10-3 and J usage is TRBJ2-1; perhaps TRBD2 as D (5 bases). CDR1 ENHRY and CDR2 SYGVKD come from the germline V gene. This CDR3 is 15 amino acids long. Trimming took off 3 bases at V and 4 bases at J, with 13 bases between the two ends. The CDR3 reads CAISDRQRGYNEQFF. CDR3 DNA: TGTGCCATCAGTGATCGGCAACGGGGTTACAATGAGCAGTTCTTC.

The rearrangement uses TRBV6-5 and TRBJ1-5; D unresolved. V dropped 6 bases and J dropped 5 bases, with 17 bases sitting between them. The CDR3 sequence is 15 residues long. The germline gives CDR1 MNHEY, CDR2 SVGAGI. This chain's CDR3 is CASRPDGSSDQPQHF. CDR3 in DNA: TGTGCCAGCAGGCCCGACGGATCCTCTGATCAGCCCCAGCATTTT.

This clone has only a few counts. The chain employs TRBV7-9 and TRBJ1-2; 7 nucleotides match TRBD1. Looked up from germline, CDR1 is SEHNR and CDR2 is FQNEAQ (reference sequence). J gave up 4 bases and V 4 bases, and 6 bases lay outside the gene matches. The CDR3 totals 14 residues. CDR3 sequence reads: CASSSNTGVYGYTF. In DNA form, the CDR3 reads TGTGCCAGCAGCTCAAATACAGGGGTCTATGGCTACACCTTC.

The chain couples TRBV29-1 to TRBJ1-2, with a weak D call TRBD1 (6 bases). This CDR3 region has 14 residues. The germline CDR1 and CDR2 sequences are SQVTM and ANQGSEA. Trimming removed 0 bases from V and 4 bases from J, with 12 bases in between. CDR3: CSVEDPARGYGYTF. The CDR3 nucleotides read TGCAGCGTTGAAGATCCCGCCAGGGGCTATGGCTACACCTTC. Based on the CDR3 plus reference TRBV29-1 and TRBJ1-2, the full variable domain is SAVISQKPSRDICQRGTSLTIQCQVDSQVTMMFWYRQQPGQSLTLIATANQGSEATYESGFVIDKFPISRPNLTFSTLTVSNMSPEDSSIYLCSVEDPARGYGYTFGSGTRLTVV.

The chain is built from TRBV11-2 and TRBJ2-1; 13 positions match TRBD2. The V gene end was trimmed by 3 bases and the J gene end by 5 bases; junction bases not matched to a gene: 4. CDR1 is SGHAT and CDR2 is FQNNGV in the germline V gene. CDR3 length: 16 residues. The CDR3 loop is CASSFLTSGRDNEQFF. CDR3 in DNA: TGTGCCAGCAGCTTCCTTACTAGCGGGAGGGACAATGAGCAGTTCTTC.

The V gene is TRBV2, the J gene TRBJ1-6; a possible D gene is TRBD1 (6 bases). Trimming removed 6 bases at V and 4 bases at J, with 16 bases between. Germline CDR1 SNHLY, CDR2 FYNNEI. The CDR3 length is 16 residues. CDR3 protein: CASRGPGTQYNSPLHF. The CDR3 region has the DNA TGTGCCAGCAGGGGGCCCGGGACACAATATAATTCACCCCTCCACTTT.

The rearrangement links TRBV6-4 to TRBJ2-3, with D tentatively TRBD1 (6 bases). V lost 6 bases to trimming and J lost 6 bases, with 10 bases between them. CDR3 length: 12 amino acids. Per germline, CDR1 MRHNA and CDR2 SNTAGT. The CDR3 is CASRGQPDTQYF. CDR3 DNA: TGTGCCAGCAGAGGACAGCCCGATACGCAGTATTTT.

The chain combines TRBV4-2 with TRBJ1-6; 7 bases match TRBD1. J gave up 5 bases and V 2 bases, and 3 bases lay outside the gene matches. Looked up from germline, CDR1 is LGHNA and CDR2 is YNFKEQ. The CDR3 length is 15 residues. CDR3: CASSQFTGDNSPLHF. CDR3 nucleotide sequence: TGTGCCAGCAGCCAATTCACAGGGGATAATTCACCCCTCCACTTT.

The V call is TRBV7-8, the J call TRBJ2-3; D gene ambiguous. Germline assignment: CDR1 SGHVS and CDR2 FQNEAQ. The V gene lost 3 bases and the J gene lost 0 bases, with 4 bases spanning the gap. The length of the CDR3 is 13 residues. DNA for the CDR3: TGTGCCAGCAGCTTCGGCAGCACAGATACGCAGTATTTT. Its protein is CASSFGSTDTQYF.

This clone was seen once. The sample carries other DNA sequences with the same CDR3. The CDR3 loop reads CASSLGQGGTDTQYF. In DNA, the CDR3 is TGTGCCAGCAGCTTAGGACAGGGAGGCACAGATACGCAGTATTTT. The genes are TRBV7-7 and TRBJ2-3, with TRBD1 matching 7 bases. J lost 1 base, V lost 1 base, and 2 bases had no gene match. The CDR3 has 15 residues. Germline V lookup: CDR1 SSHAT, CDR2 FNYEAQ (reference sequence).

V gene TRBV9 combines with J gene TRBJ2-3; no clear D. The germline V gene encodes CDR1 SGDLS and CDR2 YYNGEE. The CDR3 spans 15 residues. The V end was cut by 0 bases, the J end by 3 bases, with 11 bases between. The CDR3 coding sequence is TGTGCCAGCAGCGTAGGTTCAAGGATTACAGATACGCAGTATTTT. It translates to CASSVGSRITDTQYF.